Shown below are 20 T cell receptor beta chains from a single sample sequenced in a study of blood T cell repertoires in COVID-19. This table comes from immunoSEQ multiplex PCR, and its TCRdb copy is limited to in-frame clones, with some not included. The table has 150,000 to 200,000 clones, roughly nine tenths seen once. The source material was PBMCs or T cells enriched from blood (not recorded which). These receptors all stem from a woman aged 35 to 49 with acute COVID-19.

The V gene is TRBV29-1, the J gene TRBJ2-3, with D perhaps TRBD2 (6 bases). CDR1 and CDR2 (germline): SQVTM, ANQGSEA. The CDR3 has 15 amino acids. The V end was cut by 8 bases, the J end by 2 bases, with 20 bases between. In nucleotides, the CDR3 is TGCAGCACTTGCGTCTTGGGGGGAATCACAGATACGCAGTATTTT. Protein product: CSTCVLGGITDTQYF.

The chain has TRBV5-6 and TRBJ1-5; D is undetermined. There are 15 residues in the CDR3. Germline assignment: CDR1 SGHDT and CDR2 YYEEEE. V lost 2 bases to trimming and J lost 2 bases, with 11 bases between them. As DNA, the CDR3 is TGTGCCAGCAGCTTCAGGCCAGAAGGCAATCAGCCCCAGCATTTT. Protein product: CASSFRPEGNQPQHF.

In this sample, this clone turned up once. V and J are TRBV7-6 and TRBJ2-5; 13 bases are shared with TRBD2. This CDR3 spans 20 amino acids. Trimming cost V 2 bases and J 5 bases; bases outside gene matches: 17. The germline CDR1 and CDR2 sequences are SGHVS and FNYEAQ. Here the CDR3 DNA reads TGTGCCAGCAGCTTAAGAGTCAGAACTAGCGGGGGGGCAGGTCGGGAGACCCAGTACTTC. It codes for CASSLRVRTSGGAGRETQYF.

The chain employs TRBV12-3 or TRBV12-4 and TRBJ1-2; a weak D match, TRBD1 (5 bases). There are 12 residues in the CDR3. V lost 9 bases and J lost 3, with 11 bases in between. CDR3: CASSWGDYGYTF. CDR3 DNA: TGTGCCAGTTCTTGGGGCGACTATGGCTACACCTTC.

This clone was detected only a few times. The rearrangement uses TRBV9 and TRBJ2-5; D gene ambiguous. This CDR3 region has 14 residues. CDR1 and CDR2 (germline): SGDLS, YYNGEE. V lost 4 bases, J lost 5 bases, and 15 bases lay in between. Written as DNA, the CDR3 is TGTGCCAGCAGCTCTAACCTAGTTTCGGAGACCCAGTACTTC. It encodes CASSSNLVSETQYF.

The chain recombines TRBV10-3 with TRBJ1-1, with D possibly matching TRBD1 (5 bases). Trimming stripped 11 bases from V and 2 bases from J, with 15 bases between. CDR3 length: 13 amino acids. CDR1 and CDR2 from the germline V gene are ENHRY and SYGVKD. The CDR3 sequence: CACRTGSNTEAFF. The DNA for the CDR3 is TGTGCCTGCCGAACAGGTTCAAACACTGAAGCTTTCTTT.

The genes are TRBV24-1 and TRBJ2-1; 8 nucleotides line up with TRBD1. The CDR3 runs to 14 residues. V dropped 4 bases and J dropped 3; count of bases not matched to a gene: 1. Germline CDR1 KGHDR, CDR2 SFDVKD. CDR3 sequence reads: CATSEGQGYNEQFF. The CDR3 DNA follows: TGTGCCACCAGTGAAGGACAGGGCTACAATGAGCAGTTCTTC.

The V and J genes are TRBV7-9 and TRBJ1-1, with 7 nucleotides matching TRBD1. This CDR3 region has 11 residues. CDR1 and CDR2 from the germline V gene are SEHNR and FQNEAQ (reference sequence). The junction had 2 bases not matched to a gene; V was cut back by 4 bases and J by 9 bases. This CDR3 reads CASSSGQKAFF. The CDR3 DNA is TGTGCCAGCAGCTCGGGACAGAAAGCTTTCTTT.

The chain combines TRBV28 with TRBJ2-3; perhaps TRBD2 as D (7 bases). Trimming cost V 4 bases and J 4 bases, with 15 bases left between them. Germline-derived CDR1 and CDR2 are MDHEN and SYDVKM. The CDR3 is made up of 15 amino acids. The DNA of the CDR3 is TGTGCCAGCAGTTCGCCGAGGGGGGGGGCAGATACGCAGTATTTT. Translating gives CASSSPRGGADTQYF.

This chain links TRBV5-4 with TRBJ2-3; possible D gene TRBD2, 5 bases. Trimming shortened V by 1 base and J by 4 bases, and 7 bases separated the two germline ends. CDR1 SGHNT and CDR2 YYREEE come from the germline V gene (reference sequence). This CDR3 region has 13 residues. CDR3 in DNA: TGTGCCAGCAGCTTGAGGACTTCAGATACGCAGTATTTT. It codes for CASSLRTSDTQYF.

CDR3 region: CASSVVGWGTGSNEQFF. The CDR3 nucleotides read TGTGCCAGCAGCGTAGTGGGGTGGGGGACAGGGTCGAATGAGCAGTTCTTC. The chain employs TRBV9 and TRBJ2-1, with 9 nucleotides matching TRBD1. The V segment lost 0 bases and the J segment 7 bases; nucleotides outside the gene matches: 11. The CDR3 is 17 amino acids. CDR1 is SGDLS and CDR2 is YYNGEE in the germline V gene.

The rearrangement uses TRBV18 and TRBJ2-6, with TRBD2 as a possible D gene (5 bases). The length of the CDR3 is 16 residues. V was trimmed by 3 bases and J by 0 bases, leaving 9 bases between them. From germline, CDR1 is KGHSH and CDR2 LQKENI. The CDR3 nucleotides are TGTGCCAGCTCACCCGGAGGAAGCTCTGGGGCCAACGTCCTGACTTTC. As protein: CASSPGGSSGANVLTF.

The rearrangement joins TRBV6-1 to TRBJ1-5; the D is unclear. This CDR3 contains 13 residues. The V gene lost 2 bases and the J gene lost 6 bases, with 8 bases spanning the gap. Germline assignment: CDR1 MNHNS and CDR2 SASEGT. The DNA for the CDR3 is TGTGCCAGCAGTGAATTGGAGGGTCAGCCCCAGCATTTT. The encoded protein is CASSELEGQPQHF.

The chain carries TRBV3-1 (or the pseudogene TRBV3-2) and TRBJ1-6; D ambiguous. The CDR3 contains 15 residues. CDR1 LGHDT and CDR2 YNNKEL come from the germline V gene (reference sequence). V dropped 3 bases and J dropped 0 bases, with 6 bases sitting between them. CDR3 sequence: CASSHLRSYNSPLHF. As DNA, the CDR3 is TGTGCCAGCAGCCACCTGCGCTCCTATAATTCACCCCTCCACTTT.

This clone has a single count. The chain recombines TRBV7-9 with TRBJ2-3; D unclear. Trimming took off 2 bases at V and 0 bases at J, with 12 bases between the two ends. The CDR3 loop spans 16 amino acids. Germline lookup yields CDR1 SEHNR and CDR2 FQNEAQ (reference sequence). CDR3 nucleotide sequence: TGTGCCAGCAGCTTAATCTTCCCGACTAGCACAGATACGCAGTATTTT. It translates to CASSLIFPTSTDTQYF.

This clone appeared a few times. The V gene is TRBV5-4, the J gene TRBJ2-1; unclear D gene. V lost 0 bases and J lost 9, with 4 bases in between. Germline loops: CDR1 SGHNT, CDR2 YYREEE (reference sequence). The CDR3 covers 11 residues. The chain's CDR3 is CASSLAGEQFF. The DNA for the CDR3 is TGTGCCAGCAGCTTGGCGGGTGAGCAGTTCTTC. Full variable domain (rest looked up from reference TRBV5-4 and TRBJ2-1): ETGVTQSPTHLIKTRGQQVTLRCSSQSGHNTVSWYQQALGQGPQFIFQYYREEENGRGNFPPRFSGLQFPNYSSELNVNALELDDSALYLCASSLAGEQFFGPGTRLTVL.

V is TRBV7-2 and J is TRBJ2-7; possible D gene TRBD2, 5 bases. The ends were cut back, 1 base at V and 6 bases at J, with 10 bases in the middle. Per germline, CDR1 SGHTA and CDR2 FQGNSA. This CDR3 comprises 13 residues. CDR3 residues: CASSLGGVGEQYF. The CDR3 region has the DNA TGTGCCAGCAGCTTAGGGGGAGTCGGCGAGCAGTACTTC.

This chain joins TRBV5-1 and TRBJ1-2; 8 bases are a match to TRBD1. The V gene's germline CDR1 is SGHRS and CDR2 YFSETQ. Losses at the gene ends were 4 bases for V and 2 bases for J; bases not matched to a gene: 7. This CDR3 has 15 residues. CDR3 in DNA: TGCGCCAGCAGCGCGGAGACAGGGGTAAACTATGGCTACACCTTC. As protein: CASSAETGVNYGYTF.

The chain employs TRBV5-1 and TRBJ1-2; D ambiguous. CDR3 length: 13 amino acids. The ends were cut back, 1 base at V and 3 bases at J, with 7 bases in the middle. Germline V gene lookup returns CDR1 SGHRS and CDR2 YFSETQ. As DNA, the CDR3 is TGCGCCAGCAGCTTGAGGCAGGACTATGGCTACACCTTC. Encoded protein: CASSLRQDYGYTF.

The chain combines TRBV5-5 with TRBJ2-2; 8 bases fit TRBD2. Germline V gene lookup returns CDR1 SGHKS and CDR2 YYEKEE (reference sequence). The CDR3 consists of 15 residues. J gave up 7 bases and V 1 base, and 6 bases lay outside the gene matches. Here the CDR3 reads CASSLSGTRVGELFF. The CDR3 DNA follows: TGTGCCAGCAGCTTGTCCGGGACTAGGGTCGGGGAGCTGTTTTTT.